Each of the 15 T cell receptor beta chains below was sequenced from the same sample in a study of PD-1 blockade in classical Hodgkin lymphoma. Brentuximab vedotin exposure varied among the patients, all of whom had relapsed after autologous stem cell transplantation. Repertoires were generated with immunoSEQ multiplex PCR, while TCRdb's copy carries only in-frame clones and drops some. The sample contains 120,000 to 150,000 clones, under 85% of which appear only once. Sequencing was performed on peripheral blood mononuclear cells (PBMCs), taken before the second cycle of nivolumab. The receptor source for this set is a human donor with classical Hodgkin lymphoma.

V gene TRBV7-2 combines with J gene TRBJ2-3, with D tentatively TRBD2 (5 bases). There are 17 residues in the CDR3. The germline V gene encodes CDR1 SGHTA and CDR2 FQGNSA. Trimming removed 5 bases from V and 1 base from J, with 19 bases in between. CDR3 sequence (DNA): TGTGCCAGCAGCGGGTGGACTTTCACAAGACGCACAGATACGCAGTATTTT. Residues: CASSGWTFTRRTDTQYF.

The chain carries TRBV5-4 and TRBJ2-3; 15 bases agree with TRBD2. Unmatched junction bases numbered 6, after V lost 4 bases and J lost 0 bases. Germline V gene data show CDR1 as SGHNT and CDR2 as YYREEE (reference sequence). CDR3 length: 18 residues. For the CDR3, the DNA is TGTGCCAGCAGCACCGGACTAGCGGGGGGGGCTAGCACAGATACGCAGTATTTT. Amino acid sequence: CASSTGLAGGASTDTQYF. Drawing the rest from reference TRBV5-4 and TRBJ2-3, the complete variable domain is ETGVTQSPTHLIKTRGQQVTLRCSSQSGHNTVSWYQQALGQGPQFIFQYYREEENGRGNFPPRFSGLQFPNYSSELNVNALELDDSALYLCASSTGLAGGASTDTQYFGPGTRLTVL.

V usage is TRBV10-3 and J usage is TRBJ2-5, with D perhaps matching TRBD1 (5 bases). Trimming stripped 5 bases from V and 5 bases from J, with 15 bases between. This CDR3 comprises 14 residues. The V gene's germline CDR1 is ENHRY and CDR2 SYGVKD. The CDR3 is CAISLGQGGETQYF. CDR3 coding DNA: TGTGCCATCAGTCTGGGGCAGGGTGGTGAGACCCAGTACTTC.

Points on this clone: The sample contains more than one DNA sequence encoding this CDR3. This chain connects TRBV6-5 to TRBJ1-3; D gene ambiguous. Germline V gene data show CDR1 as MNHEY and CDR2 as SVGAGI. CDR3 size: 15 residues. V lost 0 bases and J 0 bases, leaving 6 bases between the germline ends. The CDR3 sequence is CASSYSRDSGNTIYF. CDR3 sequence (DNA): TGTGCCAGCAGTTACTCAAGGGACTCTGGAAACACCATATATTTT.

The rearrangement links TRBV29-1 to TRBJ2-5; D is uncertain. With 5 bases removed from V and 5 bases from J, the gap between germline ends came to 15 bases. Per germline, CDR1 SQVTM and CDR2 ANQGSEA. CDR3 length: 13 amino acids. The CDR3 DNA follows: TGCAGCGTTAACGTACAAGTGGGGGAGACCCAGTACTTC. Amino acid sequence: CSVNVQVGETQYF.

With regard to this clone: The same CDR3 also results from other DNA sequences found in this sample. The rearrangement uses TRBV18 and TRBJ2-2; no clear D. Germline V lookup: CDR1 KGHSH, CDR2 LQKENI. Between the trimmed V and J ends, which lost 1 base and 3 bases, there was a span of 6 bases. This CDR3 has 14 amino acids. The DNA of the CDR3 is TGTGCCAGCTCACCACAGGGCTACACCGGGGAGCTGTTTTTT. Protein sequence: CASSPQGYTGELFF.

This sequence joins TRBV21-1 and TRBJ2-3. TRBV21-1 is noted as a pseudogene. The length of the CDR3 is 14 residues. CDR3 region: CASSSHREADTQYF. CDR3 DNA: TGTGCCAGCAGCAGCCACAGGGAGGCAGATACGCAGTATTTT.

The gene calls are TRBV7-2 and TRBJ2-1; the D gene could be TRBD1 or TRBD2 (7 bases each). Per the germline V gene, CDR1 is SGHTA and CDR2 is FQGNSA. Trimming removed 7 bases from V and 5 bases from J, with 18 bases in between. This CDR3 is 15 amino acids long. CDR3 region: CASTSGGGRHNEQFF. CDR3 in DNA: TGTGCCAGCACCTCAGGGGGGGGCCGCCACAATGAGCAGTTCTTC.

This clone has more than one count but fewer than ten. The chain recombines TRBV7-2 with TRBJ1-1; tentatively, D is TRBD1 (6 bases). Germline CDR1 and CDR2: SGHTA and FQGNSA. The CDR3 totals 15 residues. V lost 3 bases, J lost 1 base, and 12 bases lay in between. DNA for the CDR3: TGTGCCAGCAGCTTCCGTGACAGGCCGAACACTGAAGCTTTCTTT. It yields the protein CASSFRDRPNTEAFF.

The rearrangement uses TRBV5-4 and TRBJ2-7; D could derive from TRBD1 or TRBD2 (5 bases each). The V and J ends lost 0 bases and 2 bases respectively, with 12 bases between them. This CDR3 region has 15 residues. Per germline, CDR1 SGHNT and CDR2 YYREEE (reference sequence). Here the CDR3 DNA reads TGTGCCAGCAGCTTGGGGTGGTCGGGGCCCTACGAGCAGTACTTC. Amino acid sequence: CASSLGWSGPYEQYF.

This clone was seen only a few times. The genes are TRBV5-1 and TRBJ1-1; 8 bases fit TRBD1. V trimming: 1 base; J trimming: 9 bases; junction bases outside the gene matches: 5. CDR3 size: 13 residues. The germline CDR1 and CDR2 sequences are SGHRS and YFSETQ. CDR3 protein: CASSLQGQGQAFF. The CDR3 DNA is TGCGCCAGCAGCTTGCAAGGACAGGGCCAAGCTTTCTTT.

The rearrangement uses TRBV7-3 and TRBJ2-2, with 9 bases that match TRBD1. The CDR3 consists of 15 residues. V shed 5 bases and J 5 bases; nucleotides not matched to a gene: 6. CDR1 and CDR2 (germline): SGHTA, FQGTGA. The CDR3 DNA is TGTGCCAGCAGCGCCCGGGACAGGGCAACCGGGGAGCTGTTTTTT. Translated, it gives CASSARDRATGELFF.

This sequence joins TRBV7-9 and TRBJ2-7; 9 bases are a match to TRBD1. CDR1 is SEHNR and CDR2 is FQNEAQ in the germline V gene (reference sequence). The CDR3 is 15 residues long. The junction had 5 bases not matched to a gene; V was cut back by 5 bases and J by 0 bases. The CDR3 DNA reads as TGTGCCAGCAGCCCATGGACAGGGGACTCCTACGAGCAGTACTTC. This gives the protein CASSPWTGDSYEQYF.

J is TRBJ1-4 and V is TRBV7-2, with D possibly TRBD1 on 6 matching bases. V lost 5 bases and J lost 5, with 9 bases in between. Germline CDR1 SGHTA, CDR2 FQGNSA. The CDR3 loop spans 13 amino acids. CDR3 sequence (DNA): TGTGCCAGCAGCCTTGACAGGAATGAAAAACTGTTTTTT. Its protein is CASSLDRNEKLFF.

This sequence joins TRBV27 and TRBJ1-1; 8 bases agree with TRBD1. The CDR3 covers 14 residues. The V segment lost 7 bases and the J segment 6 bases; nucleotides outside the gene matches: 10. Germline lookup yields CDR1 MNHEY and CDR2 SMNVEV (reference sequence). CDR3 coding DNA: TGTGCCAGCATGGGCAGGGGGCGAAGCGCTGAAGCTTTCTTT. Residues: CASMGRGRSAEAFF.